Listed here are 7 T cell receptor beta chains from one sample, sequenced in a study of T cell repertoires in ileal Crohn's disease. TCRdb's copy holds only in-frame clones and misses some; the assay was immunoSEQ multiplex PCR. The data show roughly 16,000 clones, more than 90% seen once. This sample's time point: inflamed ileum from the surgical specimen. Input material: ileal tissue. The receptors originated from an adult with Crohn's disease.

The CDR3 coding sequence is TGTGCCAGCAGTCACCACTACGAGCAGTACTTC. Its translation is CASSHHYEQYF. V is TRBV28 and J is TRBJ2-7; D gene uncertain. Trimming left V 5 bases short and J 3 bases short, with 5 bases between. CDR1 and CDR2 from the germline V gene are MDHEN and SYDVKM. This CDR3 comprises 11 residues.

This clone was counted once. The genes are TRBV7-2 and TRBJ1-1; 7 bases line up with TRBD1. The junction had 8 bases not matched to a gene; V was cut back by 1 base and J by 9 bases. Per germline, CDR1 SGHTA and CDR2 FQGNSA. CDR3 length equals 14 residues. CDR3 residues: CASSLGEQGSQAFF. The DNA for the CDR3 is TGTGCCAGCAGCTTAGGAGAACAGGGGTCTCAAGCTTTCTTT.

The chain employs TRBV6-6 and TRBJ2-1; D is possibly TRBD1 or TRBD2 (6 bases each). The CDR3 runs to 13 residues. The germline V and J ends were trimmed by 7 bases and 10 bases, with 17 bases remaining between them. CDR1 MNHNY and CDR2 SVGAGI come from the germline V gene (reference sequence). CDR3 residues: CASTPGAVGEQFF. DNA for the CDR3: TGTGCCAGCACCCCGGGGGCAGTAGGAGAGCAGTTCTTC.

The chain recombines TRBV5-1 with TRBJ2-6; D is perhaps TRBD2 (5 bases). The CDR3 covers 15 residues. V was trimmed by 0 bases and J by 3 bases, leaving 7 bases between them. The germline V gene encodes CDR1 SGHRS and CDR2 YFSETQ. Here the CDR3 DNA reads TGCGCCAGCAGCTTGGCCGGGATTGGGGCCAACGTCCTGACTTTC. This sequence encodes CASSLAGIGANVLTF. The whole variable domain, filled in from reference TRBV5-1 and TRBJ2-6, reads KAGVTQTPRYLIKTRGQQVTLSCSPISGHRSVSWYQQTPGQGLQFLFEYFSETQRNKGNFPGRFSGRQFSNSRSEMNVSTLELGDSALYLCASSLAGIGANVLTFGAGSRLTVL.

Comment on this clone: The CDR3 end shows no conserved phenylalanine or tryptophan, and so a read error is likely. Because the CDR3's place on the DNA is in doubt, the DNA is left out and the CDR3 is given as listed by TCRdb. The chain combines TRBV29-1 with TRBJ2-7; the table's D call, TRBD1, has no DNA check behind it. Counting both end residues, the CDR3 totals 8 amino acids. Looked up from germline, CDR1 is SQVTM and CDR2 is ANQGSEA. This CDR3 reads CSVDRVLT.

DNA of the CDR3: TGTGCCAGCACCCACTTATATACCGTCATGAACACTGAAGCTTTCTTT. Translating it yields CASTHLYTVMNTEAFF. This rearrangement joins TRBV21-1 to TRBJ1-1. TRBV21-1 is deemed a pseudogene. The CDR3 loop spans 16 amino acids.

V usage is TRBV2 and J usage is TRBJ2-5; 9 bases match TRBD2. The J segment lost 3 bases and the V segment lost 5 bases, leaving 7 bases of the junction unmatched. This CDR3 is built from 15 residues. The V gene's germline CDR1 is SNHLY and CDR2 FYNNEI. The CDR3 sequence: CASSLGGGAEETQYF. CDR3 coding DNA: TGTGCCAGCAGTTTGGGCGGGGGGGCCGAAGAGACCCAGTACTTC.